The 29 T cell receptor beta chains reported below all come from one sample, sequenced in a study of blood T cells in healthy people across ages. A second PCR, run for roughly 7 to 11 cycles, used a sample-barcoded 5' primer plus a J-beta primer mix. TCRdb redid the calling of the 5' RACE reads with MiXCR, one entry per CDR3 protein. The table includes more than 750,000 distinct CDR3 sequences, roughly 29% detected once. The same data also went into a second study, on T cells of mothers and their children.

Sequenced material: blood. Receptors were obtained from a woman aged 40 to 50 in good health.

As concerns this clonotype: A much larger clone lies one base from this, so it may be a read error. The rearrangement links TRBV20-1 to TRBJ2-7; 8 bases map to TRBD1. The tail of the sequence fits TRBJ2-4 better, so the J call may be wrong. Germline V CDR1 and CDR2: DFQATT, SNEGSKA (reference sequence). There are 15 residues in the CDR3. In DNA form, the CDR3 reads TGCTGTGCTAGAGGACCGAACAGGGGGAAGAACATTCAGTACTTC. Its translation is CCARGPNRGKNIQYF.

This chain connects TRBV29-1 to TRBJ1-5; perhaps TRBD1 as D (6 bases). V gave up 5 bases and J gave up 11 bases, with 22 bases separating them. CDR1 and CDR2 (germline): SQVTM, ANQGSEA. This CDR3 comprises 14 residues. CDR3 sequence (DNA): TGCAGCGTTTCATCGGGAGGGGGAGGTTCGGCCCAGCATTTT. It codes for CSVSSGGGGSAQHF.

This clonotype was detected only a few times. The J gene is TRBJ2-7, the V gene TRBV7-9; 7 nucleotides match TRBD1. Germline CDR1 and CDR2: SEHNR and FQNEAQ (reference sequence). V lost 5 bases to trimming and J lost 8 bases; unmatched junction nucleotides: 12. CDR3 length: 14 amino acids. The CDR3 protein is CASSQPETGPKQYF. The CDR3 DNA reads as TGTGCCAGCAGCCAACCAGAGACAGGGCCTAAGCAGTACTTC.

V usage is TRBV5-6 and J usage is TRBJ1-1, with D hard to call. V shed 1 base and J shed 4 bases, with 11 bases lying between them. The CDR3 sequence is 14 residues long. Germline CDR1 reads SGHDT; CDR2 reads YYEEEE. CDR3 region: CASSLIGVSTEAFF. CDR3 coding DNA: TGTGCCAGCAGCTTGATCGGGGTGAGCACTGAAGCTTTCTTT.

This clonotype was found many times. The J gene is TRBJ2-7, the V gene TRBV20-1; D not resolved. This CDR3 region has 14 residues. In germline, CDR1 is DFQATT, CDR2 SNEGSKA (reference sequence). Trimming stripped 4 bases from V and 3 bases from J, with 16 bases between. CDR3 nucleotide sequence: TGCAGTGCTAAAGTCCAGACAAACTACTACGAGCAGTACTTC. It translates to CSAKVQTNYYEQYF.

The chain uses TRBV20-1 and TRBJ2-1; a possible D gene is TRBD2 (7 bases). V was pared by 7 bases and J by 0 bases, with 16 bases between. The CDR3 has 15 amino acids. The germline V gene encodes CDR1 DFQATT and CDR2 SNEGSKA (reference sequence). For the CDR3, the DNA is TGCAGTGTAGAGGGGGGGTCCAGCTCCTACAATGAGCAGTTCTTC. It translates to CSVEGGSSSYNEQFF.

The chain has TRBV20-1 and TRBJ2-1, with D possibly called TRBD1 or TRBD2 (5 bases each). The germline V gene has CDR1 DFQATT and CDR2 SNEGSKA (reference sequence). Trimming pared 5 bases from V and 0 bases from J, leaving 11 bases between. The CDR3 is 14 amino acids. In DNA, the CDR3 is TGCAGTGCTGGGGACCGGGGCTCCTACAATGAGCAGTTCTTC. It is translated as CSAGDRGSYNEQFF.

The table lists this clonotype with a few counts. The rearrangement uses TRBV5-1 and TRBJ1-6, with 12 bases fitting TRBD1. Germline V gene lookup returns CDR1 SGHRS and CDR2 YFSETQ. Germline trimming cut 0 bases from V and 5 bases from J; bases unmatched to any gene: 3. This CDR3 has 17 residues. DNA for the CDR3: TGCGCCAGCAGCTTGGAAGGGACAGGGGGCCATAATTCACCCCTCCACTTT. Translating gives CASSLEGTGGHNSPLHF.

This chain uses TRBV2 with TRBJ2-7; tentatively, D is TRBD2 (5 bases). The CDR3 covers 14 residues. Trimming removed 8 bases at V and 0 bases at J, with 14 bases between. Per germline, CDR1 SNHLY and CDR2 FYNNEI. The DNA for the CDR3 is TGTGCCAGCGCCCGGACTGAAAGCTCCTACGAGCAGTACTTC. It yields the protein CASARTESSYEQYF.

This clonotype has only a few counts. The V call is TRBV18, the J call TRBJ2-1; 7 nucleotides agree with TRBD2. This CDR3 comprises 15 residues. Unmatched junction bases numbered 6, after V lost 2 bases and J lost 5 bases. Per germline, CDR1 KGHSH and CDR2 LQKENI. The DNA for the CDR3 is TGTGCCAGCTCACCAAGAGGGACTACGAACAATGAGCAGTTCTTC. Its translation is CASSPRGTTNNEQFF.

The genes are TRBV20-1 and TRBJ1-5, with D tentatively TRBD1 (6 bases). Germline values: CDR1 DFQATT, CDR2 SNEGSKA (reference sequence). V was trimmed by 4 bases and J by 4 bases, leaving 14 bases between them. The CDR3 contains 14 residues. CDR3 amino acids: CSAISGGANQPQHF. Here the CDR3 DNA reads TGCAGTGCTATTTCGGGGGGGGCTAATCAGCCCCAGCATTTT.

CDR3 sequence reads: CASSLRFGQGGGYTF. Written as DNA, the CDR3 is TGTGCCAGCAGCCTTAGATTCGGACAGGGCGGTGGCTACACCTTC. The V gene is TRBV14, the J gene TRBJ1-2; 8 bases map to TRBD1. Trimming removed 4 bases from V and 7 bases from J; junction bases left unmatched: 11. CDR1 and CDR2 (germline): SGHDN, FVKESK. The CDR3 is 15 residues long.

This clonotype was recorded a few times. The rearrangement joins TRBV12-3 or TRBV12-4 to TRBJ1-1, with D unclear. The CDR3 runs 14 residues. V was shortened by 7 bases and J by 0 bases, with 12 bases between the two germline ends. This chain's CDR3 is CASNPRAVNTEAFF. The CDR3 region has the DNA TGTGCCAGCAATCCCCGGGCCGTGAACACTGAAGCTTTCTTT.

As for this clonotype: This may stem from a read error, because a much larger clone lies one nucleotide away. The chain's CDR3 is CASSPEAGSNTDTQHF. As DNA, the CDR3 is TGCGCCAGCAGCCCCGAAGCAGGGTCCAACACAGATACGCAGCATTTT. V and J are TRBV4-3 and TRBJ2-3; TRBD1 might be the D (5 bases). TRBJ1-5 matches the DNA end more closely, so the J call is doubtful. This CDR3 has 16 residues. Germline CDR1 and CDR2: LGHNA and YSLEER.

This clonotype showed up many times. The rearrangement joins TRBV5-5 to TRBJ2-7, with TRBD1 matching over 8 bases. CDR3 length equals 16 residues. The V segment lost 1 base and the J segment 5 bases; nucleotides outside the gene matches: 11. In germline, CDR1 is SGHKS, CDR2 YYEKEE (reference sequence). CDR3 protein: CASSLWSRTGPNEQYF. The CDR3 DNA reads TGTGCCAGCAGCTTGTGGTCGAGGACAGGGCCTAACGAGCAGTACTTC.

This clonotype was counted many times. The J gene is TRBJ2-6, the V gene TRBV27; 11 bases align to TRBD1. This CDR3 is 16 amino acids long. CDR1 and CDR2 (germline): MNHEY, SMNVEV (reference sequence). V shed 11 bases, J shed 1 base, and the junction held 7 bases outside the gene matches. In nucleotides, the CDR3 is TGTGCCGGAACCGGGACAGGGGGATCTGGGGCCAACGTCCTGACTTTC. The encoded protein is CAGTGTGGSGANVLTF.

V and J are TRBV24-1 and TRBJ2-5, with 13 bases matching TRBD2. Germline values: CDR1 KGHDR, CDR2 SFDVKD. Losses at the gene ends were 3 bases for V and 11 bases for J; bases not matched to a gene: 23. This CDR3 contains 20 residues. The DNA for the CDR3 is TGTGCCACCAGTGATACGGGGACTAGCGGGGTACGGGATCCGTACAATGAGCAGTACTTC. As protein: CATSDTGTSGVRDPYNEQYF.

The J gene is TRBJ2-7, the V gene TRBV11-2, with D maybe TRBD2 (6 bases). Germline CDR1 SGHAT, CDR2 FQNNGV. V was shortened by 2 bases and J by 2 bases, with 13 bases between the two germline ends. There are 15 residues in the CDR3. The CDR3 coding sequence is TGTGCCAGCAGCTTAAAGGCTAGCGCTACCTACGAGCAGTACTTC. It translates to CASSLKASATYEQYF.

This rearrangement joins TRBV2 to TRBJ2-3; possibly TRBD2 for D (5 bases). This CDR3 spans 15 amino acids. Germline lookup yields CDR1 SNHLY and CDR2 FYNNEI. V lost 6 bases, J lost 2 bases, and 15 bases lay in between. The CDR3, as DNA: TGTGCCAGCAGAGAATCCGGGGTACTCACAGATACGCAGTATTTT. Its translation: CASRESGVLTDTQYF.

V usage is TRBV30 and J usage is TRBJ1-2; no definite D call. The V gene's germline CDR1 is GTSNPN and CDR2 SVGIG (reference sequence). This CDR3 has 14 amino acids. Deletions cut 4 bases from V and 3 bases from J, with 15 bases between. For the CDR3, the DNA is TGTGCCTGGAAGAAGAGGGCCACGCACTATGGCTACACCTTC. Amino acid sequence: CAWKKRATHYGYTF.

The chain uses TRBV7-2 and TRBJ1-3; D call uncertain. The CDR3 consists of 16 residues. Trimming left V 2 bases short and J 0 bases short, with 11 bases between. The germline V gene has CDR1 SGHTA and CDR2 FQGNSA. The CDR3 bases are TGTGCCAGCAGCTTACAGACCGGGGTCTCTGGAAACACCATATATTTT. Its protein product is CASSLQTGVSGNTIYF.

This clonotype was seen at least ten times. The CDR3 protein is CASSSLIGDRETQYF. CDR3 DNA: TGTGCCAGCAGCTCCTTGATAGGGGATAGAGAGACCCAGTACTTC. This chain connects TRBV27 to TRBJ2-5; D perhaps matches TRBD1 (5 bases). The length of the CDR3 is 15 residues. The germline V gene encodes CDR1 MNHEY and CDR2 SMNVEV (reference sequence). The ends were cut back, 6 bases at V and 4 bases at J, with 18 bases in the middle.

CDR3 residues: CASRFSTGELFF. CDR3 DNA: TGTGCCAGCAGGTTCTCCACCGGGGAGCTGTTTTTT. This sequence joins TRBV12-3 or TRBV12-4 and TRBJ2-2; D unclear. Between the trimmed V and J ends, which lost 6 bases and 4 bases, there was a span of 6 bases. The CDR3 runs to 12 residues.

The V and J genes are TRBV7-9 and TRBJ2-4; D gene uncertain. Near its end, the DNA agrees better with TRBJ2-7, so the J call may be wrong. CDR1 is SEHNR, CDR2 FQNEAQ, per germline (reference sequence). The CDR3 has 15 amino acids. CDR3 nucleotides: TGTGCCAGCAGCTCTCCCGGGCCAGAGGTCTACGAGCAGTACTTC. Its protein product is CASSSPGPEVYEQYF.

This clonotype was seen a few times. The chain is built from TRBV2 and TRBJ2-1; 8 nucleotides align to TRBD2. Per the germline V gene, CDR1 is SNHLY and CDR2 is FYNNEI. The J segment lost 5 bases and the V segment lost 10 bases, leaving 10 bases of the junction unmatched. CDR3 length: 14 amino acids. The CDR3 nucleotides are TGTGCCACCAACGGGGGGGGAGGGAACAATGAGCAGTTCTTC. Protein: CATNGGGGNNEQFF.

With regard to this clonotype: This may stem from a read error, because a much larger clone lies one nucleotide away. J is TRBJ2-7 and V is TRBV7-2, with D possibly matching TRBD2 (6 bases). The J call is doubtful: the DNA matches TRBJ2-5 better. From germline, CDR1 is SGHTA and CDR2 FQGNSA. The CDR3 covers 14 residues. CDR3 in amino acids: CASSQGLQQGTQYF. The CDR3 nucleotides are TGTGCCAGCAGCCAGGGACTGCAACAAGGGACCCAGTACTTC.

The table lists this clonotype with a few counts. The chain combines TRBV3-1 with TRBJ1-1; D possibly corresponds to TRBD1 (6 bases). The CDR3 consists of 13 residues. Germline assignment: CDR1 LGHDT and CDR2 YNNKEL (reference sequence). V gave up 7 bases and J gave up 7 bases, with 16 bases separating them. CDR3 in DNA: TGTGCCAGCAAACAGGGAGAGTCGAGTGAAGCTTTCTTT. Translated, it gives CASKQGESSEAFF.

This clonotype appeared many times. This sequence joins TRBV7-3 and TRBJ2-3; 9 positions agree with TRBD2. This CDR3 contains 17 residues. Looked up from germline, CDR1 is SGHTA and CDR2 is FQGTGA. V gave up 5 bases and J gave up 2 bases; unmatched junction bases: 11. This CDR3 is CASSPRLAEPATDTQYF. In DNA form, the CDR3 reads TGTGCCAGCAGCCCCCGACTAGCGGAGCCGGCCACAGATACGCAGTATTTT.

The chain has TRBV5-6 and TRBJ2-2; tentatively, D is TRBD1 (5 bases). Germline values: CDR1 SGHDT, CDR2 YYEEEE. This CDR3 region has 15 residues. Trimming stripped 2 bases from V and 10 bases from J, with 18 bases between. CDR3 in amino acids: CASSLRTQQAEELFF. CDR3 nucleotides: TGTGCCAGCAGCTTACGGACACAACAAGCCGAGGAGCTGTTTTTT.